The clone carrying this T cell receptor (beta chain) has at least ten counts. The antigen is unknown. Additional DNA sequences in this sample encode the identical CDR3. The data belong to a study of beta chain features in type 1 diabetes. Study-wide context: Examination of sorted cells across all samples involved approximately 100,000,000 cells. Study-level points and caveats: It was not settled here whether HLA type affects TCRB rearrangement. All four CD4+ subsets from Type 1 diabetes patients carried moderately but significantly shorter TCRB CDR3s.

Donors underwent one heparinised blood draw, approximately 120 mL on average. A CD45RO/CCR7/CD25/CD127/CD95/CD27 panel sorted naive, central memory, regulatory and stem cell-like memory CD4+ cells. In germline, CDR1 is SGHTA, CDR2 FQGNSA. This CDR3 spans 14 amino acids. Trimming shortened V by 1 base and J by 3 bases, and 8 bases separated the two germline ends. As every portion of the isolated RNA was reverse transcribed, the sequencing read expressed TCRB transcripts. Produced via immunoSEQ multiplex PCR; TCRdb's table is partial and in-frame only. The sample contains 300,000 to 400,000 clones, approximately 10% of which appear only once.

The TCR originated in a man aged 30 to 39 with type 1 diabetes. This sequence joins TRBV7-2 and TRBJ2-3; D not certain. The sequenced material came from central memory CD4+ T cells from blood. The CDR3 nucleotides read TGTGCCAGCAGCTTAGGGTTTTCGACAGATACGCAGTATTTT. It codes for CASSLGFSTDTQYF.